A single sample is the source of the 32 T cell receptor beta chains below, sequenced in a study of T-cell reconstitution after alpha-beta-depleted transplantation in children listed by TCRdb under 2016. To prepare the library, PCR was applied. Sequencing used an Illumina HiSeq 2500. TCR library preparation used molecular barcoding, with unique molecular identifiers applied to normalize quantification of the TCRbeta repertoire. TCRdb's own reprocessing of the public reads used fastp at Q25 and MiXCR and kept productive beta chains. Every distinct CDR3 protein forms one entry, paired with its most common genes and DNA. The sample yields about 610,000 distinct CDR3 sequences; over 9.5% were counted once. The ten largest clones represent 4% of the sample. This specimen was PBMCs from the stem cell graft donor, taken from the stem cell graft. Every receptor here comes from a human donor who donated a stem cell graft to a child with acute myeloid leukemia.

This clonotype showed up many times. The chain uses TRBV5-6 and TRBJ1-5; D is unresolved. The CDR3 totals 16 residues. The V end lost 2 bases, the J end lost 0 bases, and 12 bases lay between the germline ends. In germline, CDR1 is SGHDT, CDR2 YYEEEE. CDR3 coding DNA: TGTGCCAGCAGCTTCCAGGCAGTCTATAGCAATCAGCCCCAGCATTTT. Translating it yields CASSFQAVYSNQPQHF.

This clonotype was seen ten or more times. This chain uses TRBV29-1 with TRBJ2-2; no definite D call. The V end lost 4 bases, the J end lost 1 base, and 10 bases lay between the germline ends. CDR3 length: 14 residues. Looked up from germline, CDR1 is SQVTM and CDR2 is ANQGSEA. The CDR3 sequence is CSVGGPKNTGELFF. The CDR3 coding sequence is TGCAGCGTTGGGGGTCCGAAGAACACCGGGGAGCTGTTTTTT.

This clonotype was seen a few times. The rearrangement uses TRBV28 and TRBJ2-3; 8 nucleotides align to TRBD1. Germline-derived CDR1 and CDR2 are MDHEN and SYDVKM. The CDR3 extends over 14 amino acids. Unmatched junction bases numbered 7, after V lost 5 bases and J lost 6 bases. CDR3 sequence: CASSADRAGDTQYF. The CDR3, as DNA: TGTGCCAGCAGTGCGGACAGGGCAGGGGATACGCAGTATTTT.

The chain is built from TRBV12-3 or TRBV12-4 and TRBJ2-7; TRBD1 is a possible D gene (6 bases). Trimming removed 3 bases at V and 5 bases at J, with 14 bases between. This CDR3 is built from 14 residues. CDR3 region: CASSFGGTRNEQYF. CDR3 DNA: TGTGCCAGCAGTTTTGGGGGCACCCGTAACGAGCAGTACTTC.

The CDR3 reads CSVGDRNYGYTF. CDR3 bases: TGCAGCGTTGGAGATCGTAACTATGGCTACACCTTC. The chain carries TRBV29-1 and TRBJ1-2; no firm D call. V lost 4 bases and J 1 base, leaving 7 bases between the germline ends. The CDR3 contains 12 residues. From germline, CDR1 is SQVTM and CDR2 ANQGSEA.

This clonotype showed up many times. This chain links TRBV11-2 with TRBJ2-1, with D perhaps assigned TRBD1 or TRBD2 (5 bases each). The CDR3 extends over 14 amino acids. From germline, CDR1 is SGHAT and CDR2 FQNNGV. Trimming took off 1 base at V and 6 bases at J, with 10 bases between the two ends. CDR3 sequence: CASSLVGGGNEQFF. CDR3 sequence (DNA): TGTGCCAGCAGCTTAGTGGGTGGGGGCAATGAGCAGTTCTTC.

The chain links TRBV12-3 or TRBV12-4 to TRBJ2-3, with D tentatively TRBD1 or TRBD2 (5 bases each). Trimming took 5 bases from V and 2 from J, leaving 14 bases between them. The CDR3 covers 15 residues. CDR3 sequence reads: CASSPPGRDTDTQYF. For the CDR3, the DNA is TGTGCCAGCAGTCCGCCGGGACGAGACACAGATACGCAGTATTTT.

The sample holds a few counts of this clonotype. The CDR3 DNA reads as TGTGCCAGCAGCCAAGTTCACGGGGACAGGGGGGAAGAGACCCAGTACTTC. Its protein product is CASSQVHGDRGEETQYF. V and J are TRBV3-1 and TRBJ2-5; TRBD1 agrees at 11 bases. Germline-derived CDR1 and CDR2 are LGHDT and YNNKEL (reference sequence). This CDR3 comprises 17 residues. V lost 1 base, J lost 3 bases, and 7 bases stayed unmatched.

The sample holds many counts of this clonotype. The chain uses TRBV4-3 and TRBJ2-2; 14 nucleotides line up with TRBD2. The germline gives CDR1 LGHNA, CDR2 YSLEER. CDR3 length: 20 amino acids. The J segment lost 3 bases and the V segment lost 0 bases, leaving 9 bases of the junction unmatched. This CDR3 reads CASSQDITTSGRAHTGELFF. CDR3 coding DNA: TGCGCCAGCAGCCAAGATATCACGACTAGCGGGAGGGCCCACACCGGGGAGCTGTTTTTT.

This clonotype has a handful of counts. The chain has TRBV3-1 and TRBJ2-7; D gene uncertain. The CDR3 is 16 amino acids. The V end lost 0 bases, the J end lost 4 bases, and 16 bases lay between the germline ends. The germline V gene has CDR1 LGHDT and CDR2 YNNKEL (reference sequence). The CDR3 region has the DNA TGTGCCAGCAGCCAAGAAGCCGGCCTACCTATTTACGAGCAGTACTTC. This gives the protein CASSQEAGLPIYEQYF.

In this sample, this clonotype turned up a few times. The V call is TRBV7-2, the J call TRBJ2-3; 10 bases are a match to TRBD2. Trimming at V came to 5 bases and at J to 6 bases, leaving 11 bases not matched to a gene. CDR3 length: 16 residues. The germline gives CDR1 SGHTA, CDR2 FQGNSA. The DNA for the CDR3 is TGTGCCAGCAGCCCGAGACTAGCGGGCCTTGGGGATACGCAGTATTTT. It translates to CASSPRLAGLGDTQYF.

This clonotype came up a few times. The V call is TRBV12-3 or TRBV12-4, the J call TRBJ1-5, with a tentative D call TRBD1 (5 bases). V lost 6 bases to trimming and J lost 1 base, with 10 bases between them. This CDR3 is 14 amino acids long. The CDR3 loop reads CASSGGASNQPQHF. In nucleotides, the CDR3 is TGTGCCAGCAGCGGCGGGGCCAGCAATCAGCCCCAGCATTTT.

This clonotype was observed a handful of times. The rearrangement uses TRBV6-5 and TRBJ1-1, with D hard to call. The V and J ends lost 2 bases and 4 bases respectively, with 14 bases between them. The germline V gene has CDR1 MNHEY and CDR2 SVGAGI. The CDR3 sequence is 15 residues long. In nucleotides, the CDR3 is TGTGCCAGCAGTTACGAGGACGGAGGAACCACTGAAGCTTTCTTT. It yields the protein CASSYEDGGTTEAFF.

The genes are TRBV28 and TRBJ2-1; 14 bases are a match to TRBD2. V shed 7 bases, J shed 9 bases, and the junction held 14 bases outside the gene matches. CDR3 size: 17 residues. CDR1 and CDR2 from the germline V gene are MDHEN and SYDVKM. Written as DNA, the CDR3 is TGTGCCAGCATGGAACCTAGGGGACTAGCGGGAGTGGGTGAGCAGTTCTTC. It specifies CASMEPRGLAGVGEQFF.

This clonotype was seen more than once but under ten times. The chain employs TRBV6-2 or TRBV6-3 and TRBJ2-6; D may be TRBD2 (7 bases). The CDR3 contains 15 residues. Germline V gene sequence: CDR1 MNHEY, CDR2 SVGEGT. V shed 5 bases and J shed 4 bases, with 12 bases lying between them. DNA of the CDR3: TGTGCCAGCAGTCGGGGGGCGACCGGGGCCAACGTCCTGACTTTC. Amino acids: CASSRGATGANVLTF.

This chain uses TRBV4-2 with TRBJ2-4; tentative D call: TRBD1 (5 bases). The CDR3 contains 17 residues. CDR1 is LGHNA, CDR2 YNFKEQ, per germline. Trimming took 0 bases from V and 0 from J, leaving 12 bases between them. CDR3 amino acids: CASSQDPQGIAKNIQYF. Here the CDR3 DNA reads TGTGCCAGCAGCCAAGATCCTCAGGGAATAGCCAAAAACATTCAGTACTTC.

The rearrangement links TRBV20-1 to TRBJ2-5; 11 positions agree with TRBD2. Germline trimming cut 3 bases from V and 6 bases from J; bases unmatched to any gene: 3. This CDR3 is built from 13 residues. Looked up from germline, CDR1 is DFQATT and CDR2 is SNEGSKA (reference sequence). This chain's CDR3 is CSARLAGGQTQYF. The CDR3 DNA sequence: TGCAGTGCTAGGCTAGCGGGAGGACAGACCCAGTACTTC.

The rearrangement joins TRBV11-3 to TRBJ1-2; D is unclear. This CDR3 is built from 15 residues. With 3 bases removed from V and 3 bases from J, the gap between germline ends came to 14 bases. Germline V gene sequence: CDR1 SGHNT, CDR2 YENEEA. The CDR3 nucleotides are TGTGCCAGCAGCTTCTCCCCTTGCAGAGACTATGGCTACACCTTC. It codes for CASSFSPCRDYGYTF.

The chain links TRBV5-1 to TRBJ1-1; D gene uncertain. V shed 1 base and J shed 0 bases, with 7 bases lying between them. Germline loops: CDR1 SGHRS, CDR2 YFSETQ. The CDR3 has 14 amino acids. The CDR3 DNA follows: TGCGCCAGCAGCTTGCAGAAAATGAACACTGAAGCTTTCTTT. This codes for CASSLQKMNTEAFF.

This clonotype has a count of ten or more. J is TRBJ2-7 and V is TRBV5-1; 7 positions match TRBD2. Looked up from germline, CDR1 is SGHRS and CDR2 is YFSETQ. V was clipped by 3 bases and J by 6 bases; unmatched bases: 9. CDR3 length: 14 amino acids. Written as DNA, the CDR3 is TGCGCCAGCAGCTGGGGGGGAGGGCCCGGCGAGCAGTACTTC. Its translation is CASSWGGGPGEQYF. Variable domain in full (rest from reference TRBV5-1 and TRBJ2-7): KAGVTQTPRYLIKTRGQQVTLSCSPISGHRSVSWYQQTPGQGLQFLFEYFSETQRNKGNFPGRFSGRQFSNSRSEMNVSTLELGDSALYLCASSWGGGPGEQYFGPGTRLTVT.

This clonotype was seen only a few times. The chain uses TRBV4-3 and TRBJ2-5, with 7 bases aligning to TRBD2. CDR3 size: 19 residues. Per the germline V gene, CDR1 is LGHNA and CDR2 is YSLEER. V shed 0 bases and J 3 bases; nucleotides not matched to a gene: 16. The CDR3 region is CASSQDLASGGGFKETQYF. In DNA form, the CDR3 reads TGCGCCAGCAGCCAAGATTTGGCTAGCGGTGGGGGATTTAAAGAGACCCAGTACTTC.

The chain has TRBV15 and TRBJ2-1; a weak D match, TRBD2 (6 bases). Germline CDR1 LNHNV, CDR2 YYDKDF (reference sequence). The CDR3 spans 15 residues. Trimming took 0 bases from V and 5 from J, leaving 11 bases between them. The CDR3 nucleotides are TGTGCCACCAGCAGAGACGGGAGTACCGACAATGAGCAGTTCTTC. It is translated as CATSRDGSTDNEQFF.

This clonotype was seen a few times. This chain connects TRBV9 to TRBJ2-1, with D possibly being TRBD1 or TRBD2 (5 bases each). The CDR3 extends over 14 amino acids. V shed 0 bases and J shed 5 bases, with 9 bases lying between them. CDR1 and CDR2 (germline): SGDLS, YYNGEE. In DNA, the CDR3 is TGTGCCAGCAGCGTAGGGGGGAAGAACAATGAGCAGTTCTTC. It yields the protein CASSVGGKNNEQFF. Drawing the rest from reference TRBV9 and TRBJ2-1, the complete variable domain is DSGVTQTPKHLITATGQRVTLRCSPRSGDLSVYWYQQSLDQGLQFLIQYYNGEERAKGNILERFSAQQFPDLHSELNLSSLELGDSALYFCASSVGGKNNEQFFGPGTRLTVL.

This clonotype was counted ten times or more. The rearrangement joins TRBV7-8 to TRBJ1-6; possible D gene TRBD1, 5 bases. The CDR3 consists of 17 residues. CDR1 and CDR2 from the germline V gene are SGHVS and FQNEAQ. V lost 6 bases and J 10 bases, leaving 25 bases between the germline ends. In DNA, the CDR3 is TGTGCCAGCAGTCCAACCCGCGGAGGGGCCGGGGGATCACCCCTCCACTTT. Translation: CASSPTRGGAGGSPLHF.

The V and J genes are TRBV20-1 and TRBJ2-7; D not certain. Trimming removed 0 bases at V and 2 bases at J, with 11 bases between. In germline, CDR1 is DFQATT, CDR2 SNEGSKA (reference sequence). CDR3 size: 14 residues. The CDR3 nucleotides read TGCAGTGCTAGAGAGAGGTGGACCGCCTACGAGCAGTACTTC. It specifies CSARERWTAYEQYF.

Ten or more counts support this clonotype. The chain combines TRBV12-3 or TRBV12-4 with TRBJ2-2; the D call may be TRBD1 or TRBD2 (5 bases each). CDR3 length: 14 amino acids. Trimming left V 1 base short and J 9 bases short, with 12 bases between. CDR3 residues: CASSLGDLPRELFF. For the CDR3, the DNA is TGTGCCAGCAGTTTAGGGGACCTCCCCCGGGAGCTGTTTTTT.

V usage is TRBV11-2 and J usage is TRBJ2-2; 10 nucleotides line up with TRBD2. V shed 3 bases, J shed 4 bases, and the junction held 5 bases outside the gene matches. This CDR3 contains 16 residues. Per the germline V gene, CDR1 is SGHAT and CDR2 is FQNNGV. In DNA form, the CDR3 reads TGTGCCAGCAGCTTCGGAGCGGGAGGGACCACCGGGGAGCTGTTTTTT. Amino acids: CASSFGAGGTTGELFF. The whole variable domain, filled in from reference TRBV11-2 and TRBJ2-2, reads EAGVAQSPRYKIIEKRQSVAFWCNPISGHATLYWYQQILGQGPKLLIQFQNNGVVDDSQLPKDRFSAERLKGVDSTLKIQPAKLEDSAVYLCASSFGAGGTTGELFFGEGSRLTVL.

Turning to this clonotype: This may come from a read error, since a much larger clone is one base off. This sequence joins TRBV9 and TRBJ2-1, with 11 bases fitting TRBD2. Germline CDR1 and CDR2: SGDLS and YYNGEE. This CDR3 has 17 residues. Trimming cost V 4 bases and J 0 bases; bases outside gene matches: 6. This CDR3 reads CASSPGTSGGSYNEQFF. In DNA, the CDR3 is TGTGCCAGCAGCCCCGGGACTAGCGGTGGCTCCTACAATGAGCAGTTCTTC.

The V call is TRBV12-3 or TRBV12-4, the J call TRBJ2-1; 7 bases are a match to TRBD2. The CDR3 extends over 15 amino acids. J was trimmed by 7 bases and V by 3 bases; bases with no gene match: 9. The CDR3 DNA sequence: TGTGCCAGCAGTTTTCAACGGGAGGCTAGGAATGAGCAGTTCTTC. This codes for CASSFQREARNEQFF.

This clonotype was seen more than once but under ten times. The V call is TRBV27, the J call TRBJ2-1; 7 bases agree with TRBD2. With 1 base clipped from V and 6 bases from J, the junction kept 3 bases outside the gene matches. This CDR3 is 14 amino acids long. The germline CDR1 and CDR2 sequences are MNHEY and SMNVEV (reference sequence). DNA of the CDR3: TGTGCCAGCAGTTTATGGGGGGGGGGCAATGAGCAGTTCTTC. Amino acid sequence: CASSLWGGGNEQFF.

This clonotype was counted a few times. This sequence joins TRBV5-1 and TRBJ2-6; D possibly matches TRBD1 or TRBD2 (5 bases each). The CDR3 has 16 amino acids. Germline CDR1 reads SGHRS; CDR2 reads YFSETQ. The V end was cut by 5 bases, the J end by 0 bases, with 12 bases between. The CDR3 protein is CASRFEGSSGANVLTF. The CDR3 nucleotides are TGCGCCAGCAGATTCGAGGGGAGCTCTGGGGCCAACGTCCTGACTTTC.

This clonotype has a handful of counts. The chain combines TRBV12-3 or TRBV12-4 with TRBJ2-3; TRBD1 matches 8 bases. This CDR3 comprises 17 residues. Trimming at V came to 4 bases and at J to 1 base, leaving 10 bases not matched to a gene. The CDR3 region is CASSSSGSGGRTDTQYF. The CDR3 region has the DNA TGTGCCAGCAGTTCCTCGGGGTCAGGGGGCCGCACAGATACGCAGTATTTT.